The clone carrying this TCR beta chain appeared a few times. The target antigen is unknown. V dropped 1 base and J dropped 2 bases, with 9 bases sitting between them. The CDR3 length is 14 residues. Germline assignment: CDR1 LGHNA and CDR2 YSLEER. The data originate from a study of response to subunit inactivated influenza vaccine. MiXCR, applied by TCRdb to the RT-PCR reads, yields one record per CDR3 protein. Of hundreds of thousands of distinct CDR3 sequences listed, approximately 14% are singletons. Overall study results and limits: Seasonal influenza vaccination, on each occasion, was suggested by the authors to recruit few new T cells.

The receptor was isolated from a man over 45 who received an inactivated influenza vaccine. This sequence joins TRBV4-3 and TRBJ2-7; D uncertain. The material sequenced was PBMCs from blood, taken 11 to 12 days after vaccination. The CDR3 is CASSQVDGAYEQYF. The CDR3 DNA reads as TGCGCCAGCAGCCAAGTAGACGGAGCCTACGAGCAGTACTTC.